The entry below gives a single T cell receptor (beta chain) sequence along with its context. Its antigen is not known. Germline values: CDR1 LNHDA, CDR2 SQIVND (reference sequence). Between the trimmed V and J ends, which lost 2 bases and 1 base, there was a span of 5 bases. CDR3 length equals 13 residues. It was RNA transcripts that yielded the amplified TCR beta CDR3 regions. Initially, a first-round RT-PCR of the TCR CDR3 employed the HTBI primer set. TCRdb re-derived calls from the multiplex PCR reads in MiXCR, one entry per CDR3 protein. The table has about 400,000 distinct CDR3 sequences, about an eighth seen once. These data are taken from a study of T cells in Graves' hyperthyroidism and ophthalmopathy. As for the study in general: Peripheral blood draws took place at initial diagnosis, ahead of any treatment. Study outcomes and limitations: It was a median about 6.5 months before onset that the model predicted ophthalmopathy.

Uncontrolled infection, other autoimmune disease, pregnancy or lactation led to exclusion. Material: blood. The rearrangement uses TRBV19 and TRBJ2-5, with D unresolved. The sequence came from a woman aged 18-29 years with Graves' hyperthyroidism. CDR3 in amino acids: CASSINIQETQYF. In DNA form, the CDR3 reads TGTGCCAGTAGTATAAATATCCAAGAGACCCAGTACTTC.